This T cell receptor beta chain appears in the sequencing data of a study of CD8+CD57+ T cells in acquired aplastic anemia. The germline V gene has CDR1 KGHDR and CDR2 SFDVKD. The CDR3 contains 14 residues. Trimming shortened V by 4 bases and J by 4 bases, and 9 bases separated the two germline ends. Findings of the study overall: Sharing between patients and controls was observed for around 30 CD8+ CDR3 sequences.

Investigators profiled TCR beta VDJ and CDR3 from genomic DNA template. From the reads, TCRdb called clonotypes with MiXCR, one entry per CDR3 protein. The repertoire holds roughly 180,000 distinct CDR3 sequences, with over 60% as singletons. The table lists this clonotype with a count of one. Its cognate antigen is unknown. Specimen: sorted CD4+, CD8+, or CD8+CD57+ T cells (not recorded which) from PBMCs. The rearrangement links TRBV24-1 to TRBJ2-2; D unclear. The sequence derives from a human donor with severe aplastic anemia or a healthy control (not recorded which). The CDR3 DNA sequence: TGTGCCACCAGTGAGAATCCGGGCACCGGGGAGCTGTTTTTT. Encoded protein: CATSENPGTGELFF.